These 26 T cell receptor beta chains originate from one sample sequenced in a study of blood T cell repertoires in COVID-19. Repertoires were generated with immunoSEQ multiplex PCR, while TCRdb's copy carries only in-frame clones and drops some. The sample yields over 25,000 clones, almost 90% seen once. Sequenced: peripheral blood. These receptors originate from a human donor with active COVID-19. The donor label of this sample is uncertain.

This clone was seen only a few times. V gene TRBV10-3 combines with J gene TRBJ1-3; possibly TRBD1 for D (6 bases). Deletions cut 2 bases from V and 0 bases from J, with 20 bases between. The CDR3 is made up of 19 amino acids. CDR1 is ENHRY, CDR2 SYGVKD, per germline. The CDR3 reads CAISEAKGQGYHSGNTIYF. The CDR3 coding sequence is TGTGCCATCAGTGAGGCAAAAGGCCAGGGGTATCACTCTGGAAACACCATATATTTT.

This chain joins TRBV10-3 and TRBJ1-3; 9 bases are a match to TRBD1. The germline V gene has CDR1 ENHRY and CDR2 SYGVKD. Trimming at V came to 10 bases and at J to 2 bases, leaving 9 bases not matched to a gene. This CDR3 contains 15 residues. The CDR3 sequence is CATTGTGRTGNTIYF. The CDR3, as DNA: TGTGCCACCACCGGGACAGGGAGAACTGGAAACACCATATATTTT.

CDR3 coding DNA: TGTGCTAGTGGTTTGGTAAATAGGGCAGGGGTGGACACTGAAGCTTTCTTT. This gives the protein CASGLVNRAGVDTEAFF. This rearrangement joins TRBV12-5 to TRBJ1-1; a possible D gene is TRBD1 (6 bases). Germline V gene data show CDR1 as LGHNT and CDR2 as FRNRAP. The CDR3 is made up of 17 amino acids. V lost 0 bases to trimming and J lost 3 bases, with 17 bases between them.

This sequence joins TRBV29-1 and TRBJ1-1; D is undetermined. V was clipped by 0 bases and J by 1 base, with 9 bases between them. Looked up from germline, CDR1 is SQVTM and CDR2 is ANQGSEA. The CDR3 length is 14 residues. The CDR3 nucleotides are TGCAGCGTTGAAGATCTTAGGAGGAACACTGAAGCTTTCTTT. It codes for CSVEDLRRNTEAFF.

For the CDR3, the DNA is TGTGCCAGCAGTTCCCCCGGTTCTAATTCACCCCTCCACTTT. It translates to CASSSPGSNSPLHF. This chain connects TRBV6-5 to TRBJ1-6; D remains ambiguous. The CDR3 sequence is 14 residues long. Per the germline V gene, CDR1 is MNHEY and CDR2 is SVGAGI. V was shortened by 4 bases and J by 6 bases, with 10 bases between the two germline ends.

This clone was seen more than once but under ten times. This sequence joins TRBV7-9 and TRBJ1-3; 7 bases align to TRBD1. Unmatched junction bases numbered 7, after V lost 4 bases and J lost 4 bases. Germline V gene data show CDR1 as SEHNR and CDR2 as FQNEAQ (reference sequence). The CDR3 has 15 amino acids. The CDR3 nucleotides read TGTGCCAGCAGCTCCTACAGGGGTGCGGGAAACACCATATATTTT. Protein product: CASSSYRGAGNTIYF.

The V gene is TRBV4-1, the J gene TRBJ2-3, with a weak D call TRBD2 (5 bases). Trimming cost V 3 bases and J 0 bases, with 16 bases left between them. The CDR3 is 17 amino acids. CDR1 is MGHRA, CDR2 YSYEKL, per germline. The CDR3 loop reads CASSQEFPTGSTDTQYF. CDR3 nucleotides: TGCGCCAGCAGCCAGGAGTTTCCCACGGGGAGCACAGATACGCAGTATTTT.

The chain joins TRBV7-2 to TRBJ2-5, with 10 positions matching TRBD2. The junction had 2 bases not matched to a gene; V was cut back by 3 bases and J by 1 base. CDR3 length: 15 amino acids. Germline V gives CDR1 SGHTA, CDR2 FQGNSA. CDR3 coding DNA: TGTGCCAGCAGCTTCACTAGCGGGGCCCAAGAGACCCAGTACTTC. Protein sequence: CASSFTSGAQETQYF.

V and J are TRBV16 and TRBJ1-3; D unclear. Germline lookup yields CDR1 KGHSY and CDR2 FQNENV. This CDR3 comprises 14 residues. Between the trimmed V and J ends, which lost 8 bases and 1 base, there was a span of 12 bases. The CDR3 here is CASLKGVSGNTIYF. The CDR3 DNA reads TGTGCCAGCCTTAAAGGAGTTTCTGGAAACACCATATATTTT.

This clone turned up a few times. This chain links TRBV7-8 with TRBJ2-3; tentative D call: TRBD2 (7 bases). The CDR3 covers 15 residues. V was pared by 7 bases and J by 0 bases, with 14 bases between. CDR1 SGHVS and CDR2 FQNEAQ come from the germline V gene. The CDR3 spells CASTKGGGSTDTQYF. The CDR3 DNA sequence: TGTGCCAGCACCAAAGGCGGGGGCAGCACAGATACGCAGTATTTT.

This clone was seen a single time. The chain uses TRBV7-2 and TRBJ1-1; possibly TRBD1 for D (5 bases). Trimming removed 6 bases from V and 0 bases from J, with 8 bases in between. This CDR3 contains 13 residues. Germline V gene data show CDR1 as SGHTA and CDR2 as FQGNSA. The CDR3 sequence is CASRTTVNTEAFF. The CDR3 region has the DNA TGTGCCAGCAGGACGACAGTGAACACTGAAGCTTTCTTT.

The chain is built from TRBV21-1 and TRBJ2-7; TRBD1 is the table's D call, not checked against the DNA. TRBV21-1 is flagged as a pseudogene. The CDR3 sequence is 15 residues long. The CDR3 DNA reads TGTGCCAGCAGCCCACGAGCAGGAAATACCTACGAGCAGTACTTC. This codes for CASSPRAGNTYEQYF.

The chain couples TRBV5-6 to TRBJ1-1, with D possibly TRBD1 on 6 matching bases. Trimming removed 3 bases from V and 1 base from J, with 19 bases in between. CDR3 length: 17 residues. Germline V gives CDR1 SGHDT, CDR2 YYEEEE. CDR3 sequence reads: CASSSPLGGAPNTEAFF. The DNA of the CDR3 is TGTGCCAGCAGCTCGCCCCTCGGGGGGGCCCCGAACACTGAAGCTTTCTTT.

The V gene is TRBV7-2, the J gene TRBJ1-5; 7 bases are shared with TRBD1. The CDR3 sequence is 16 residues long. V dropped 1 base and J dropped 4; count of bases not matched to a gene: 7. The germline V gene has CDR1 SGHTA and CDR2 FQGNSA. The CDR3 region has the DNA TGTGCCAGCAGCTTAGGTGGACAGGTGTTTAATCAGCCCCAGCATTTT. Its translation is CASSLGGQVFNQPQHF.

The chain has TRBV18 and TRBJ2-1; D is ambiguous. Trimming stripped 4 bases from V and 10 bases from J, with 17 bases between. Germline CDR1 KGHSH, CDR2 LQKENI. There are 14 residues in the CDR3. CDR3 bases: TGTGCCAGCTCACGAACCTTGAAGGCAGGAGAGCAGTTCTTC. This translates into CASSRTLKAGEQFF.

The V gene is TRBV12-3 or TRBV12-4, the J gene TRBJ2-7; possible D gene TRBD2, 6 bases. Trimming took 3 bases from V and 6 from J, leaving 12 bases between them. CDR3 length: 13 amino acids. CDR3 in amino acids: CASSLEGLGEQYF. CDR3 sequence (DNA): TGTGCCAGCAGTTTGGAGGGGCTTGGCGAGCAGTACTTC.

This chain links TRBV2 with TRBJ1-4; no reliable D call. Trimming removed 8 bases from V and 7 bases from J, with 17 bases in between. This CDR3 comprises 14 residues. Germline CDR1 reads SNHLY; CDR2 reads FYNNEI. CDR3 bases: TGTGCCAGCTTCCTTAGTCGGTCGGTTGAAAAACTGTTTTTT. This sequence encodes CASFLSRSVEKLFF.

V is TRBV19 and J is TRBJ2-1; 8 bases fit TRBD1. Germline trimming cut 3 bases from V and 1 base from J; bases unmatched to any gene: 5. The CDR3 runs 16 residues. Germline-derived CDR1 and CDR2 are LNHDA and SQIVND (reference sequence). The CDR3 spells CASSIPDRGSYNEQFF. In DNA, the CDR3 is TGTGCCAGTAGTATCCCCGACAGGGGATCCTACAATGAGCAGTTCTTC.

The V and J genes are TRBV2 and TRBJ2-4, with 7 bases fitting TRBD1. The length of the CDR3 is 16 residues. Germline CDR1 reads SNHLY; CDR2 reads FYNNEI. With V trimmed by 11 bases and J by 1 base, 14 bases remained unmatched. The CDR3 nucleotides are TGTGCCTGCCATGGGGCAGGGGGTAATGCCAAAAACATTCAGTACTTC. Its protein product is CACHGAGGNAKNIQYF.

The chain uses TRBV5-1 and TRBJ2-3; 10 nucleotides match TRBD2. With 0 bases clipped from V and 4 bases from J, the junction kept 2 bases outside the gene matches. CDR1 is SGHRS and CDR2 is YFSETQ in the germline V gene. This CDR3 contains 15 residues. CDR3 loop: CASSLVSGGSDTQYF. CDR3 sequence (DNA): TGCGCCAGCAGCTTGGTTAGCGGGGGGTCAGATACGCAGTATTTT.

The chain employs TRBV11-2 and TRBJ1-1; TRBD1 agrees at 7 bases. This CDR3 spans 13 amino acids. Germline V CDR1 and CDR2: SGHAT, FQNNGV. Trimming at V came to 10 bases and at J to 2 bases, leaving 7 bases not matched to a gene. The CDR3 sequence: CATRTGLNTEAFF. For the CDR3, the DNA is TGTGCCACCCGGACAGGACTTAACACTGAAGCTTTCTTT. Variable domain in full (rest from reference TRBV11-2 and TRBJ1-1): EAGVAQSPRYKIIEKRQSVAFWCNPISGHATLYWYQQILGQGPKLLIQFQNNGVVDDSQLPKDRFSAERLKGVDSTLKIQPAKLEDSAVYLCATRTGLNTEAFFGQGTRLTVV.

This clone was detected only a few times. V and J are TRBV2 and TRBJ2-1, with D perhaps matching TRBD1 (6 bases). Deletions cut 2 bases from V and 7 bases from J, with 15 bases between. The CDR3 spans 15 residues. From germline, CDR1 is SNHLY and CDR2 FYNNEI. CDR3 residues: CASSESGVTVNEQFF. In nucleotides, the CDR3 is TGTGCCAGCAGTGAATCAGGGGTGACAGTAAATGAGCAGTTCTTC.

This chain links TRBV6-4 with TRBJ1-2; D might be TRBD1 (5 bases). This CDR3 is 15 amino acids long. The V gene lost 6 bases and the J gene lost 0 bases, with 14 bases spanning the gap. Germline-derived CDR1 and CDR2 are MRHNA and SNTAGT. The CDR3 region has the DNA TGTGCCAGCAGCGTACAGGCTGGTTCTAACTATGGCTACACCTTC. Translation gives CASSVQAGSNYGYTF.

DNA of the CDR3: TGTGCCAGCAGCTTGGCCGCACAGCCGGACTATGGCTACACCTTC. This gives the protein CASSLAAQPDYGYTF. This chain uses TRBV5-4 with TRBJ1-2; D is uncertain. V was trimmed by 0 bases and J by 3 bases, leaving 12 bases between them. Germline V CDR1 and CDR2: SGHNT, YYREEE (reference sequence). The CDR3 extends over 15 amino acids.

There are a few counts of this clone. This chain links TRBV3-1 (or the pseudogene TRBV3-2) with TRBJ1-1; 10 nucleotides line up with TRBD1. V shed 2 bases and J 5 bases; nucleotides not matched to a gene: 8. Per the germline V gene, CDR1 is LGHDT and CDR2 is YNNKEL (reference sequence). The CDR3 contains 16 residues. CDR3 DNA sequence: TGTGCCAGCAGCCAACCTAGGACAGGGGGAAGGACTGAAGCTTTCTTT. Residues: CASSQPRTGGRTEAFF.

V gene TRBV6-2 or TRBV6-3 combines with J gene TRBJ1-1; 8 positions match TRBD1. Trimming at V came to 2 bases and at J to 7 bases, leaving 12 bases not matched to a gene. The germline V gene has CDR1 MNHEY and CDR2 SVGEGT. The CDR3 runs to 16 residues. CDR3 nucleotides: TGTGCCAGCAGTTACGGTCTCAGGGGGCGTAGGGTTGAAGCTTTCTTT. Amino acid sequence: CASSYGLRGRRVEAFF.